This paragraph reports one T cell receptor (beta chain). This entry is derived from a study of blood T cell repertoires in COVID-19. TCRdb's copy holds only in-frame clones and misses some; the assay was immunoSEQ multiplex PCR. This sample has some 70,000 clones, with roughly 91% found just once. The source is a man over 45 with active COVID-19. Sequenced material: peripheral blood.

CDR3 sequence: CASRSNGQANTEAFF. The DNA for the CDR3 is TGTGCCAGCAGGTCCAACGGACAGGCGAACACTGAAGCTTTCTTT. This chain joins TRBV11-2 and TRBJ1-1, with TRBD1 matching 7 bases. Germline V gene lookup returns CDR1 SGHAT and CDR2 FQNNGV. The CDR3 loop spans 15 amino acids. Trimming at V came to 6 bases and at J to 1 base, leaving 8 bases not matched to a gene.